This T cell receptor beta chain is drawn from a study of blood T cells in healthy people across ages. Total RNA was isolated from each sample in quantities of at least 6 micrograms. Study-wide points: The lack of PBMC sorting stopped any conclusive naive versus antigen-experienced comparison.

Primers used in a second PCR of roughly 6 to 12 cycles were a sample-barcoded 5' primer and a J-beta primer mix. TCRdb reanalysed the 5' RACE reads using MiXCR and keeps one entry per CDR3 protein. The sample has around 1.5 million distinct CDR3 sequences; around 59% are singletons. This clonotype has more than one count but fewer than ten. The antigen is undetermined. The sequenced sample was blood. The sequence was obtained from a man between 18 and 29 years old in good health.

The CDR3 nucleotides read TGCGCCAGCAGCTTGAGGACGGCCTTCGATGAGCAGTTCTTC. Encoded protein: CASSLRTAFDEQFF. The V call is TRBV5-1, the J call TRBJ2-1; D is unresolved. Trimming shortened V by 1 base and J by 8 bases, and 13 bases separated the two germline ends. CDR1 SGHRS and CDR2 YFSETQ come from the germline V gene. The length of the CDR3 is 14 residues.